Following are 29 T cell receptor beta chains from one sample sequenced in a study of T-cell reconstitution after alpha-beta-depleted transplantation in children. Unique molecular identifiers were built into the TCRbeta library. In TCRdb, the PCR reads were re-called with MiXCR into one record per CDR3 protein. Here the sample spans about 610,000 distinct CDR3 sequences, about 10% being singletons. The source was PBMCs from the stem cell graft donor, collected from the stem cell graft. These receptors all come from a human donor who donated a stem cell graft to a child with acute myeloid leukemia.

This clonotype came up a few times. V is TRBV6-1 and J is TRBJ1-6; 7 positions match TRBD1. Per germline, CDR1 MNHNS and CDR2 SASEGT. Losses at the gene ends were 5 bases for V and 14 bases for J; bases not matched to a gene: 21. The CDR3 runs to 17 residues. CDR3 protein: CASSLAGQDGLWLTLHF. In DNA, the CDR3 is TGTGCCAGCAGTCTCGCCGGACAGGACGGCTTATGGTTGACCCTCCACTTT.

As for this clonotype: A much more abundant neighbour one base away suggests this may be a read error. The chain employs TRBV9 and TRBJ2-5; no clear D gene. The CDR3 length is 13 residues. Trimming took off 2 bases at V and 1 base at J, with 6 bases between the two ends. From germline, CDR1 is SGDLS and CDR2 YYNGEE. The CDR3 bases are TGTGCCAGCAGCGTTAAGGGCCAAGAGACCCAGTACTTC. As protein: CASSVKGQETQYF.

The chain is built from TRBV4-3 and TRBJ2-3; D is ambiguous. This CDR3 is 16 amino acids long. Germline V gene lookup returns CDR1 LGHNA and CDR2 YSLEER. V lost 0 bases and J lost 1, with 11 bases in between. CDR3 sequence (DNA): TGCGCCAGCAGCCAAGATGCTCAAGCTGGCACAGATACGCAGTATTTT. It encodes CASSQDAQAGTDTQYF.

This clonotype was detected only a few times. The rearrangement uses TRBV6-2 or TRBV6-3 and TRBJ1-2; D call uncertain. V was clipped by 2 bases and J by 7 bases, with 11 bases between them. Per the germline V gene, CDR1 is MNHEY and CDR2 is SVGEGT. The CDR3 sequence is 13 residues long. The CDR3 DNA is TGTGCCAGCAGTTACAAACAGCGTCCTGGCTACACCTTC. Its protein is CASSYKQRPGYTF.

This clonotype was counted ten times or more. CDR3 sequence (DNA): TGTGCCAGCAGTTACGTTGGAGGGGGTGAGACCCAGTACTTC. Translating it yields CASSYVGGGETQYF. The chain employs TRBV6-5 and TRBJ2-5; D might be TRBD1 or TRBD2, each matching 6 bases. The germline V and J ends were trimmed by 2 bases and 5 bases, with 12 bases remaining between them. Germline lookup yields CDR1 MNHEY and CDR2 SVGAGI. CDR3 length: 14 amino acids.

This clonotype came up a few times. The rearrangement joins TRBV20-1 to TRBJ2-7, with TRBD1 matching over 8 bases. Germline V gives CDR1 DFQATT, CDR2 SNEGSKA (reference sequence). The V segment lost 7 bases and the J segment 1 base; nucleotides outside the gene matches: 9. The CDR3 sequence is 14 residues long. CDR3 DNA: TGCAGTGGACAGACAGGGGCGGCTTCCTACGAGCAGTACTTC. Its protein is CSGQTGAASYEQYF.

Concerning this clonotype itself: A read error may explain this, as a much larger clone is one base away. The chain links TRBV12-3 or TRBV12-4 to TRBJ2-5; no clear D. The CDR3 runs 11 residues. V lost 8 bases to trimming and J lost 2 bases, with 6 bases between them. The chain's CDR3 is CASGDQETQYF. In DNA, the CDR3 is TGTGCCAGCGGGGATCAAGAGACCCAGTACTTC.

This clonotype was seen at least ten times. The chain couples TRBV7-2 to TRBJ2-1; possibly TRBD1 for D (7 bases). V was pared by 5 bases and J by 2 bases, with 16 bases between. This CDR3 contains 16 residues. CDR1 SGHTA and CDR2 FQGNSA come from the germline V gene. The CDR3 sequence: CASSKMGGQTYNEQFF. CDR3 coding DNA: TGTGCCAGCAGCAAGATGGGGGGACAGACCTACAATGAGCAGTTCTTC.

In its sample, this clonotype was seen a few times. This chain uses TRBV6-1 with TRBJ2-7; 8 nucleotides line up with TRBD2. The CDR3 is 16 residues long. J lost 1 base, V lost 7 bases, and 12 bases had no gene match. Germline V gene lookup returns CDR1 MNHNS and CDR2 SASEGT. The CDR3 spells CASTQGIAGNSYEQYF. CDR3 bases: TGTGCCAGCACCCAAGGCATAGCGGGGAATTCCTACGAGCAGTACTTC.

This chain connects TRBV5-1 to TRBJ2-5, with TRBD2 matching 7 bases. This CDR3 has 17 amino acids. The V and J ends lost 0 bases and 0 bases, in that order; junction bases with no gene match: 8. CDR1 SGHRS and CDR2 YFSETQ come from the germline V gene. CDR3 loop: CASSLARDSGYQETQYF. In DNA form, the CDR3 reads TGCGCCAGCAGCTTGGCCAGGGATAGCGGGTACCAAGAGACCCAGTACTTC.

This clonotype has a handful of counts. The rearrangement joins TRBV7-9 to TRBJ2-1, with D perhaps matching TRBD1 (6 bases). This CDR3 region has 16 residues. Germline-derived CDR1 and CDR2 are SEHNR and FQNEAQ (reference sequence). Trimming took 5 bases from V and 8 from J, leaving 22 bases between them. The DNA for the CDR3 is TGTGCCAGCAGCCCATCACCGGGACACCCCTTGGATGAGCAGTTCTTC. The encoded protein is CASSPSPGHPLDEQFF.

This clonotype turned up a few times. V and J are TRBV24-1 and TRBJ2-1; a possible D gene is TRBD2 (6 bases). CDR1 is KGHDR and CDR2 is SFDVKD in the germline V gene. The CDR3 is made up of 13 amino acids. Trimming left V 3 bases short and J 10 bases short, with 12 bases between. CDR3 loop: CATSDPRREEQFF. CDR3 DNA: TGTGCCACCAGTGATCCACGGAGGGAAGAGCAGTTCTTC.

This clonotype was recorded many times. This chain links TRBV5-1 with TRBJ2-7, with 11 bases fitting TRBD1. Germline V CDR1 and CDR2: SGHRS, YFSETQ. V gave up 0 bases and J gave up 6 bases; unmatched junction bases: 2. This CDR3 region has 14 residues. The CDR3 here is CASSLGGTGGEQYF. Here the CDR3 DNA reads TGCGCCAGCAGCTTGGGCGGGACAGGGGGCGAGCAGTACTTC.

This clonotype was recorded a few times. V usage is TRBV20-1 and J usage is TRBJ2-3; tentatively, D is TRBD2 (6 bases). Germline-derived CDR1 and CDR2 are DFQATT and SNEGSKA (reference sequence). Trimming removed 0 bases at V and 2 bases at J, with 15 bases between. The CDR3 is made up of 16 amino acids. This CDR3 is CSARDIAEAVTDTQYF. DNA for the CDR3: TGCAGTGCTAGAGATATAGCGGAGGCCGTCACAGATACGCAGTATTTT.

This clonotype came up many times. This chain links TRBV5-1 with TRBJ2-5; TRBD2 aligns across 11 bases. J gave up 2 bases and V 2 bases, and 5 bases lay outside the gene matches. The CDR3 contains 16 residues. Germline-derived CDR1 and CDR2 are SGHRS and YFSETQ. CDR3 nucleotide sequence: TGCGCCAGCAGCTTCGGGCTAGCGGGAGGTCAAGAGACCCAGTACTTC. It yields the protein CASSFGLAGGQETQYF.

Comment on this clonotype: A much larger clonotype is one base distant, so this may be a read error. V usage is TRBV12-3 or TRBV12-4 and J usage is TRBJ2-3; D might be TRBD2 (5 bases). The CDR3 length is 14 residues. V was pared by 7 bases and J by 2 bases, with 13 bases between. CDR3: CASIPRLYTDTQYF. DNA of the CDR3: TGTGCCAGCATTCCCCGACTATACACAGATACGCAGTATTTT.

This clonotype was seen a handful of times. The J gene is TRBJ2-3, the V gene TRBV28, with TRBD2 identical over 11 bases. The J segment lost 8 bases and the V segment lost 9 bases, leaving 7 bases of the junction unmatched. CDR1 is MDHEN, CDR2 SYDVKM, per germline. This CDR3 contains 13 residues. CDR3 in amino acids: CASRSGLAGTQYF. The CDR3 DNA reads as TGTGCCAGTCGGAGCGGACTAGCGGGTACGCAGTATTTT. Variable domain in full (rest from reference TRBV28 and TRBJ2-3): DVKVTQSSRYLVKRTGEKVFLECVQDMDHENMFWYRQDPGLGLRLIYFSYDVKMKEKGDIPEGYSVSREKKERFSLILESASTNQTSMYLCASRSGLAGTQYFGPGTRLTVL.

This clonotype was observed a handful of times. The chain couples TRBV20-1 to TRBJ2-5; 7 positions agree with TRBD1. Germline V gene lookup returns CDR1 DFQATT and CDR2 SNEGSKA (reference sequence). V trimming: 8 bases; J trimming: 5 bases; junction bases outside the gene matches: 23. The CDR3 consists of 17 residues. The CDR3 DNA reads TGCAGTACTTACGATCTAACGGGACAGCTTAACATGGAGACCCAGTACTTC. Its translation: CSTYDLTGQLNMETQYF.

This clonotype turned up a few times. The J gene is TRBJ1-5, the V gene TRBV18, with D tentatively TRBD1 (5 bases). V dropped 3 bases and J dropped 7 bases, with 13 bases sitting between them. Germline CDR1 reads KGHSH; CDR2 reads LQKENI. The CDR3 spans 14 residues. CDR3 nucleotides: TGTGCCAGCTCACCTGTTTATGAGGGGCAGCCCCAGCATTTT. Its protein product is CASSPVYEGQPQHF.

This clonotype was counted at least ten times. V gene TRBV7-2 combines with J gene TRBJ2-2; no clear D gene. CDR1 SGHTA and CDR2 FQGNSA come from the germline V gene. The CDR3 is made up of 14 amino acids. V lost 3 bases, J lost 2 bases, and 7 bases lay in between. CDR3 loop: CASSFKVNTGELFF. CDR3 bases: TGTGCCAGCAGCTTTAAAGTCAACACCGGGGAGCTGTTTTTT.

This clonotype was found a few times. The chain uses TRBV20-1 and TRBJ2-7; 14 bases line up with TRBD2. CDR1 and CDR2 (germline): DFQATT, SNEGSKA (reference sequence). With V trimmed by 5 bases and J by 4 bases, 10 bases remained unmatched. This CDR3 is 16 amino acids long. The CDR3 DNA reads as TGCAGTGCTCTGATACCGACTAGCGGGAGGGGATACGAGCAGTACTTC. It encodes CSALIPTSGRGYEQYF.

This clonotype has at least ten counts. The chain combines TRBV28 with TRBJ2-3, with 9 nucleotides matching TRBD1. Unmatched junction bases numbered 2, after V lost 7 bases and J lost 0 bases. CDR3 length equals 14 residues. Germline-derived CDR1 and CDR2 are MDHEN and SYDVKM. CDR3 amino acids: CASMGTGSTDTQYF. The DNA for the CDR3 is TGTGCCAGCATGGGGACAGGGAGCACAGATACGCAGTATTTT. The complete variable domain, with remaining parts taken from reference TRBV28 and TRBJ2-3, reads DVKVTQSSRYLVKRTGEKVFLECVQDMDHENMFWYRQDPGLGLRLIYFSYDVKMKEKGDIPEGYSVSREKKERFSLILESASTNQTSMYLCASMGTGSTDTQYFGPGTRLTVL.

This clonotype was seen ten or more times. The CDR3 DNA is TGCGCCAGCAGCCGAGCAGGGAAAACCGGGGAGCTGTTTTTT. Translated: CASSRAGKTGELFF. The chain recombines TRBV5-1 with TRBJ2-2; perhaps TRBD1 as D (5 bases). The CDR3 is made up of 14 amino acids. Per germline, CDR1 SGHRS and CDR2 YFSETQ. V was shortened by 4 bases and J by 5 bases, with 12 bases between the two germline ends. The full variable domain, rest sourced from reference TRBV5-1 and TRBJ2-2, is KAGVTQTPRYLIKTRGQQVTLSCSPISGHRSVSWYQQTPGQGLQFLFEYFSETQRNKGNFPGRFSGRQFSNSRSEMNVSTLELGDSALYLCASSRAGKTGELFFGEGSRLTVL.

This clonotype occurred many times. The chain recombines TRBV12-3 or TRBV12-4 with TRBJ1-5; tentative D call: TRBD1 (5 bases). The V end was cut by 0 bases, the J end by 0 bases, with 6 bases between. This CDR3 is 15 amino acids long. Here the CDR3 reads CASSLAGDSNQPQHF. In DNA form, the CDR3 reads TGTGCCAGCAGTTTAGCAGGGGATAGCAATCAGCCCCAGCATTTT.

This clonotype has at least ten counts. J is TRBJ1-1 and V is TRBV6-2 or TRBV6-3; TRBD1 is a possible D gene (6 bases). The CDR3 has 14 residues. Germline CDR1 MNHEY, CDR2 SVGEGT. V was clipped by 3 bases and J by 0 bases, with 8 bases between them. The CDR3 loop is CASSYQGMNTEAFF. CDR3 coding DNA: TGTGCCAGCAGTTATCAGGGGATGAACACTGAAGCTTTCTTT.

This clonotype was picked up a small number of times. V and J are TRBV28 and TRBJ2-1; 7 bases are shared with TRBD1. Germline CDR1 MDHEN, CDR2 SYDVKM. CDR3 length equals 17 residues. Trimming took 4 bases from V and 4 from J; bases not matched to a gene: 13. This CDR3 is CASSSRIRQGRYNEQFF. DNA of the CDR3: TGTGCCAGCAGTTCCCGAATCCGACAGGGACGATACAATGAGCAGTTCTTC.

This clonotype appeared many times. The J gene is TRBJ2-3, the V gene TRBV11-3, with D hard to call. V was shortened by 0 bases and J by 9 bases, with 10 bases between the two germline ends. CDR3 length: 13 residues. Germline CDR1 and CDR2: SGHNT and YENEEA. CDR3 sequence (DNA): TGTGCCAGCAGCTTAGATGGTGAATCGACGCAGTATTTT. It translates to CASSLDGESTQYF. Variable domain in full (rest from reference TRBV11-3 and TRBJ2-3): EAGVVQSPRYKIIEKKQPVAFWCNPISGHNTLYWYLQNLGQGPELLIRYENEEAVDDSQLPKDRFSAERLKGVDSTLKIQPAELGDSAVYLCASSLDGESTQYFGPGTRLTVL.

This clonotype was detected only a few times. The genes are TRBV7-9 and TRBJ2-7; D might be TRBD1 or TRBD2, each matching 5 bases. CDR3 length: 15 amino acids. Trimming pared 5 bases from V and 7 bases from J, leaving 21 bases between. Germline V gene sequence: CDR1 SEHNR, CDR2 FQNEAQ (reference sequence). CDR3: CASSHRDPHRVEQYF. Here the CDR3 DNA reads TGTGCCAGCAGCCACCGGGACCCACATCGGGTGGAGCAGTACTTC.

This clonotype was recorded at least ten times. The chain employs TRBV5-5 and TRBJ2-1; 9 bases fit TRBD1. The CDR3 covers 15 residues. After removal of 0 bases from V and 10 bases from J, the junction contained 8 bases not matched to a gene. CDR1 SGHKS and CDR2 YYEKEE come from the germline V gene (reference sequence). The CDR3 nucleotides are TGTGCCAGCAGCTTGGCGGGACAGGGTAACGGAGAGCAGTTCTTC. It yields the protein CASSLAGQGNGEQFF.